The subject of this entry is one TCR beta chain. The antigen is undetermined. PCR involved 60 Vbeta and 13 Jbeta primers. This table comes from immunoSEQ multiplex PCR, and its TCRdb copy is limited to in-frame clones, with some not included. This table holds 170,000 or so clones, just over 75% found once. V was pared by 1 base and J by 6 bases, with 6 bases of the junction left unmatched. From germline, CDR1 is SGHDT and CDR2 YYEEEE. CDR3 length equals 15 residues. This record belongs to a study of cytomegalovirus exposure and HLA in healthy donors. Findings of the study overall: A later look showed TCR association rates differing by HLA locus, highest for DRB1 and lowest for HLA-C.

Sequenced: PBMCs. The receptor's source is a woman aged 25 to 39 in good health and CMV-seropositive. V gene TRBV5-6 combines with J gene TRBJ2-1; the match to TRBD1 covers 8 bases. DNA of the CDR3: TGTGCCAGCAGCTTGACAGGGGGTTTCCCCAATGAGCAGTTCTTC. Translated: CASSLTGGFPNEQFF.